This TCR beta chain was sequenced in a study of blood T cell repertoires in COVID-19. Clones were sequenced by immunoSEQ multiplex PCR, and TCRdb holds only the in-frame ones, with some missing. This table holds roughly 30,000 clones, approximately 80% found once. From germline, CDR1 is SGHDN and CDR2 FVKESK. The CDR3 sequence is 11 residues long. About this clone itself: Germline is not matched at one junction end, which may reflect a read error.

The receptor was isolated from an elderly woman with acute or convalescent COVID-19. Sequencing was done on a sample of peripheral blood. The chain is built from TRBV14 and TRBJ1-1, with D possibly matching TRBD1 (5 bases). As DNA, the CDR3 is TGTGCCAGCAGCCACCTCCGGGACTTGATATTT. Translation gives CASSHLRDLIF.